This T cell receptor beta chain is drawn from a study of cytomegalovirus exposure and HLA in healthy donors. Background on the study: The roughly 120 validation repertoires and the approximately 700 first-cohort repertoires shared a platform, a later analysis reported. Study outcomes and limitations: The study found most TCR sequences rare, yet found some public TCRs in many donors. The authors enumerated roughly 160 TCR beta chains as linked to cytomegalovirus. A few chains tied to CMV proved CMV antigen-specific in vitro.

The CDR3 has 15 residues. J was trimmed by 1 base and V by 5 bases; bases with no gene match: 6. Germline CDR1 and CDR2: SGHRS and YFSETQ. TCRdb's copy holds only in-frame clones and misses some; the assay was immunoSEQ multiplex PCR. The data show fewer than 350,000 clones, approximately 90% seen once. In the case of this clone: Its cognate antigen is unknown.

The chain has TRBV5-1 and TRBJ2-5, with TRBD2 identical over 9 bases. This sequence was found in a young woman in good health and CMV-seronegative. The sequenced sample consisted of PBMCs. Written as DNA, the CDR3 is TGCGCCAGCAGGAGAGCGGGAGGTCCCCAAGAGACCCAGTACTTC. The encoded protein is CASRRAGGPQETQYF.